This TCR beta chain came from a study of cytomegalovirus exposure and HLA in healthy donors. Study summary: From donors who were HLA-typed, an early data release held 80 million to 95 million unique TCRs. Findings and limits, study-wide: The study designated over 150 TCR beta chains cytomegalovirus-associated. Presence/absence analyses assumed roughly uniform sequencing depth across donors, which may not hold.

This clone was detected a few times. The antigen remains undetermined. Primers for the PCR totalled 60 Vbeta and 13 Jbeta. Some clones are missing from TCRdb's copy, which holds only in-frame ones; the method was immunoSEQ multiplex PCR. The sample lists 150,000 to 200,000 clones; roughly four fifths were seen once. This TCR derives from a man younger than 30 in good health and CMV-seronegative. Input material: PBMCs.

In nucleotides, the CDR3 is TGTGCCAGCAGCTTGTTCGGGACAGGGAATGAAAAACTGTTTTTT. Translating it yields CASSLFGTGNEKLFF. The genes are TRBV7-2 and TRBJ1-4; 9 bases map to TRBD1. Germline loops: CDR1 SGHTA, CDR2 FQGNSA. J was trimmed by 5 bases and V by 3 bases; bases with no gene match: 4. This CDR3 region has 15 residues.